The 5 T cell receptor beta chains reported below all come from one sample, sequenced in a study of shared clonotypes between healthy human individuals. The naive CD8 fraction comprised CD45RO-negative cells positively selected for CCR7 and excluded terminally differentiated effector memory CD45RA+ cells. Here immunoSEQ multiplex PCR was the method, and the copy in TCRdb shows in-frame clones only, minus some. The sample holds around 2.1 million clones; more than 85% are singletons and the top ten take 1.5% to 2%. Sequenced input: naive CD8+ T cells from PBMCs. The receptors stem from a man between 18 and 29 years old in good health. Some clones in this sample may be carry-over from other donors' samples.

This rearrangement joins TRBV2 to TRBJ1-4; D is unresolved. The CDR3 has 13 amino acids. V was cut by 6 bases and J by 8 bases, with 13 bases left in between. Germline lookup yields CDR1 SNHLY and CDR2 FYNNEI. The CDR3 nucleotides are TGTGCCAGCAGGGAGGACCTTGCGGAAAAACTGTTTTTT. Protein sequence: CASREDLAEKLFF.

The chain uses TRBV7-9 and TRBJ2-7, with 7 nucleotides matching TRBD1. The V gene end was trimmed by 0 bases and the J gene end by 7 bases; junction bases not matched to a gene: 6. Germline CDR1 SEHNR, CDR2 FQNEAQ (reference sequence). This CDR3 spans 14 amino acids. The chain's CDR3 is CASSLAETGTEQYF. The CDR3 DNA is TGTGCCAGCAGCTTAGCGGAGACAGGGACGGAGCAGTACTTC. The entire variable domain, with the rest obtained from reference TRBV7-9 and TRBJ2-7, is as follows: DTGVSQNPRHKITKRGQNVTFRCDPISEHNRLYWYRQTLGQGPEFLTYFQNEAQLEKSRLLSDRFSAERPKGSFSTLEIQRTEQGDSAMYLCASSLAETGTEQYFGPGTRLTVT.

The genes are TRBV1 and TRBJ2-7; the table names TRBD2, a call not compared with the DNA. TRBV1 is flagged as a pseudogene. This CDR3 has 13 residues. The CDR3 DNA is TGCACCAGCAGCCAAGCCCGGGCCTACGAGCAGTACTTC. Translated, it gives CTSSQARAYEQYF.

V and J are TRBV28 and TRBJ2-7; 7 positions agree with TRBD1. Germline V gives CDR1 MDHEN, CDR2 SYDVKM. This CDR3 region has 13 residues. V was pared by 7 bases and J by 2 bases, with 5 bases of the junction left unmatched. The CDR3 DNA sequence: TGTGCCAGCACGACAGGGTTTACCTACGAGCAGTACTTC. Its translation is CASTTGFTYEQYF.

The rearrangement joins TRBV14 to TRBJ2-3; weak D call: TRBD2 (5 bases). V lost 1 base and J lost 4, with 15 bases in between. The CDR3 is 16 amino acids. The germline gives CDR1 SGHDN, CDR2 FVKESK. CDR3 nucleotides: TGTGCCAGCAGCCAAGGCCTACTGGGGAGCGCAGATACGCAGTATTTT. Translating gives CASSQGLLGSADTQYF.